These 15 T cell receptor beta chains share one sample of origin, sequenced in a study of cytomegalovirus exposure and HLA in healthy donors. A multiplex PCR was run with 60 Vbeta primers and 13 Jbeta primers. The table came from immunoSEQ multiplex PCR; TCRdb's copy has only in-frame clones and leaves some out. The table lists approximately 89,000 clones, around 77% of them singletons, with roughly 3.6% in the top ten. The sequenced sample was PBMCs. Every receptor here comes from a man younger than 40 in good health and CMV-seronegative.

V and J are TRBV19 and TRBJ2-7; TRBD1 agrees at 7 bases. This CDR3 has 16 residues. V was clipped by 3 bases and J by 3 bases; unmatched bases: 11. Per germline, CDR1 LNHDA and CDR2 SQIVND (reference sequence). The CDR3 protein is CASSMSGTDERYEQYF. The CDR3 DNA reads as TGTGCCAGTAGTATGTCCGGGACAGATGAGCGCTACGAGCAGTACTTC.

V gene TRBV14 combines with J gene TRBJ2-5; D remains unclear. The DNA end is more similar to TRBJ2-7, so the J call may be wrong. Germline V gene sequence: CDR1 SGHDN, CDR2 FVKESK. The CDR3 has 16 amino acids. CDR3 loop: CASSQDRSTHSYEQYF. In DNA, the CDR3 is TGTGCCAGCAGCCAAGATAGGTCGACTCACTCCTACGAGCAGTACTTC.

J is TRBJ2-2 and V is TRBV5-1, with 9 bases identical to TRBD1. Germline trimming cut 0 bases from V and 3 bases from J; bases unmatched to any gene: 6. The CDR3 covers 17 residues. Germline V gene data show CDR1 as SGHRS and CDR2 as YFSETQ. The CDR3 spells CASSLGTGQGYTGELFF. CDR3 nucleotide sequence: TGCGCCAGCAGCTTGGGTACGGGACAGGGTTACACCGGGGAGCTGTTTTTT.

The genes are TRBV28 and TRBJ2-1; TRBD2 agrees at 11 bases. The ends lost 2 bases at V and 0 bases at J; junction bases unmatched: 9. The germline CDR1 and CDR2 sequences are MDHEN and SYDVKM. The CDR3 spans 19 residues. The CDR3 DNA reads as TGTGCCAGCAGTTTAGCGGGACTAGCGGACGTTAGCTCCTACAATGAGCAGTTCTTC. This encodes CASSLAGLADVSSYNEQFF. Drawing the rest from reference TRBV28 and TRBJ2-1, the complete variable domain is DVKVTQSSRYLVKRTGEKVFLECVQDMDHENMFWYRQDPGLGLRLIYFSYDVKMKEKGDIPEGYSVSREKKERFSLILESASTNQTSMYLCASSLAGLADVSSYNEQFFGPGTRLTVL.

In its sample, this clone was seen a few times. The chain is built from TRBV5-1 and TRBJ2-3; D unresolved. Per germline, CDR1 SGHRS and CDR2 YFSETQ. The V gene lost 3 bases and the J gene lost 2 bases, with 10 bases spanning the gap. The CDR3 sequence is 14 residues long. The CDR3 spells CASSSTEPTDTQYF. DNA of the CDR3: TGCGCCAGCAGCTCTACAGAGCCCACAGATACGCAGTATTTT.

This clone appeared a few times. The V and J genes are TRBV7-9 and TRBJ2-3, with 8 nucleotides matching TRBD1. The V and J ends lost 1 base and 5 bases, in that order; junction bases with no gene match: 2. Germline V CDR1 and CDR2: SEHNR, FQNEAQ (reference sequence). CDR3 size: 14 residues. CDR3 DNA: TGTGCCAGCAGCTTAGTACAGGGGGTAGATACGCAGTATTTT. Its translation is CASSLVQGVDTQYF.

The chain has TRBV30 and TRBJ1-1; TRBD1 matches at 7 bases. Germline V gene lookup returns CDR1 GTSNPN and CDR2 SVGIG (reference sequence). The CDR3 runs 13 residues. With V trimmed by 5 bases and J by 3 bases, 6 bases remained unmatched. CDR3 coding DNA: TGTGCCTGGTATACCAGGGGGTACACTGAAGCTTTCTTT. Translating it yields CAWYTRGYTEAFF.

The V call is TRBV2, the J call TRBJ1-1; D remains unclear. This CDR3 comprises 14 residues. V shed 3 bases and J shed 1 base, with 9 bases lying between them. Germline CDR1 and CDR2: SNHLY and FYNNEI. The CDR3 DNA reads TGTGCCAGCAGTGATTTGGGAGGGAACACTGAAGCTTTCTTT. It is translated as CASSDLGGNTEAFF.

This chain joins TRBV2 and TRBJ2-2; 7 bases are shared with TRBD1. The CDR3 is 12 amino acids. The V segment lost 8 bases and the J segment 6 bases; nucleotides outside the gene matches: 3. Germline V gene lookup returns CDR1 SNHLY and CDR2 FYNNEI. CDR3 bases: TGTGCCAGCCACAGGGGTTCCGGGGAGCTGTTTTTT. Protein: CASHRGSGELFF.

This chain joins TRBV7-2 and TRBJ2-1; 12 positions match TRBD2. V was pared by 5 bases and J by 9 bases, with 8 bases of the junction left unmatched. Germline CDR1 is SGHTA and CDR2 is FQGNSA. CDR3 length: 15 amino acids. Here the CDR3 DNA reads TGTGCCAGCAGCCGACTAGCGGGGGAATGGAGTGAGCAGTTCTTC. This translates into CASSRLAGEWSEQFF.

The rearrangement uses TRBV10-3 and TRBJ2-1; D is undetermined. Per germline, CDR1 ENHRY and CDR2 SYGVKD. Deletions cut 5 bases from V and 6 bases from J, with 5 bases between. The CDR3 covers 11 residues. The CDR3 sequence is CAISSGNEQFF. DNA for the CDR3: TGTGCCATCAGTTCCGGCAATGAGCAGTTCTTC.

The J gene is TRBJ1-4, the V gene TRBV30, with 7 positions matching TRBD1. Germline-derived CDR1 and CDR2 are GTSNPN and SVGIG (reference sequence). CDR3 size: 14 residues. Trimming took 0 bases from V and 4 from J; bases not matched to a gene: 2. The CDR3 is CAWSVGQFNEKLFF. The CDR3 region has the DNA TGTGCCTGGAGTGTGGGACAGTTTAATGAAAAACTGTTTTTT.

The chain combines TRBV19 with TRBJ1-6; TRBD1 matches 10 bases. V gave up 9 bases and J gave up 6 bases; unmatched junction bases: 8. CDR1 is LNHDA and CDR2 is SQIVND in the germline V gene (reference sequence). The CDR3 spans 15 residues. Here the CDR3 DNA reads TGTGCCAGCAATCCGGGACAGGGGACTAATTCACCCCTCCACTTT. It translates to CASNPGQGTNSPLHF.

V and J are TRBV29-1 and TRBJ1-1; 7 positions match TRBD1. Germline V gene data show CDR1 as SQVTM and CDR2 as ANQGSEA. The CDR3 runs 13 residues. V trimming: 6 bases; J trimming: 1 base; junction bases outside the gene matches: 5. In nucleotides, the CDR3 is TGCAGCGTGCGACAGGGAGAGAACACTGAAGCTTTCTTT. Amino acids: CSVRQGENTEAFF. Based on the CDR3 plus reference TRBV29-1 and TRBJ1-1, the full variable domain is SAVISQKPSRDICQRGTSLTIQCQVDSQVTMMFWYRQQPGQSLTLIATANQGSEATYESGFVIDKFPISRPNLTFSTLTVSNMSPEDSSIYLCSVRQGENTEAFFGQGTRLTVV.

V gene TRBV27 combines with J gene TRBJ1-2, with D possibly TRBD1 on 5 matching bases. The V and J ends lost 3 bases and 4 bases respectively, with 15 bases between them. Germline CDR1 and CDR2: MNHEY and SMNVEV (reference sequence). The CDR3 loop spans 15 amino acids. The CDR3: CASSFSGRAAYGYTF. Written as DNA, the CDR3 is TGTGCCAGCAGTTTTTCGGGCAGGGCGGCCTATGGCTACACCTTC.